This T cell receptor (beta chain) appears in the sequencing data of a study of OX40 agonist ivuxolimab in advanced cancers. The study, taken as a whole, reports: Averaged across samples, CD8+ T cells carried more expanded clones than CD4+ did.

This CDR3 region has 14 residues. Trimming shortened V by 4 bases and J by 2 bases, and 11 bases separated the two germline ends. Germline CDR1 reads MNHNY; CDR2 reads SVGAGI (reference sequence). Regarding this clone: The antigen is not known.

Sequenced by immunoSEQ multiplex PCR; TCRdb stores in-frame clones only, minus some. This table has under 65,000 clones, around 93% appearing once. This sample comprised CD4+ or CD8+ T cells sorted from blood, obtained in a trial of the OX40 agonist ivuxolimab. This TCR derives from an adult with an advanced solid tumor such as melanoma, head and neck, liver or kidney cancer. The chain employs TRBV6-6 and TRBJ2-5; D remains unclear. CDR3 amino acids: CASSFQEVQETQYF. The CDR3, as DNA: TGTGCCAGCAGTTTTCAAGAAGTACAAGAGACCCAGTACTTC.